This T cell receptor (beta chain) appears in the sequencing data of a study of cytomegalovirus exposure and HLA in healthy donors. The data were produced by immunoSEQ multiplex PCR, yet TCRdb's version contains in-frame clones alone and is incomplete. Of over 200,000 clones listed, roughly 91% are singletons. In germline, CDR1 is MGHDK, CDR2 SYGVNS. Trimming at V came to 1 base and at J to 4 bases, leaving 6 bases not matched to a gene. This CDR3 has 15 amino acids. This chain links TRBV25-1 with TRBJ2-7; 8 nucleotides align to TRBD1. Material: PBMCs. The clonotype comes from a woman aged 25 to 39 in good health and CMV-seronegative. CDR3 sequence (DNA): TGTGCCAGCAGTGAATTAGGACAGGGTGGGTACGAGCAGTACTTC. Translated: CASSELGQGGYEQYF.